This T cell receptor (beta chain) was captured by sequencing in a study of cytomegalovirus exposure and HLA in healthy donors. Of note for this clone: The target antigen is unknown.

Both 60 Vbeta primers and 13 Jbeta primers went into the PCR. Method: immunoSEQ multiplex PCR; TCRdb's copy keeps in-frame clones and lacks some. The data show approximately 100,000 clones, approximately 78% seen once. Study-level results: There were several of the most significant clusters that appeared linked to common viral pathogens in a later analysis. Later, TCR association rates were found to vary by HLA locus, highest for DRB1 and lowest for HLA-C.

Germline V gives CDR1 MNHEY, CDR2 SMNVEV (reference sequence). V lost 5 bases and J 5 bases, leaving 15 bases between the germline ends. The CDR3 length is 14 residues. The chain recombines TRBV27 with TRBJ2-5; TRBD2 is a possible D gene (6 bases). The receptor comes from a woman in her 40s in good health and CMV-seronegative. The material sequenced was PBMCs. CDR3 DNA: TGTGCCAGCAGTCCCCGGGACTGGGGGGAGACCCAGTACTTC. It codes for CASSPRDWGETQYF.